Included here is one T cell receptor beta chain sequence, with context. Its antigen is as yet unknown. This entry is derived from a study of CD4 T cells in relation to SARS-CoV-2 and coronaviruses. Before the COVID-19 pandemic, during about 2011-2019, CD4+ T cells were taken from unexposed donors. After about 10 days of culture, CD4+ T cells were isolated. Method: immunoSEQ multiplex PCR; TCRdb's copy keeps in-frame clones and lacks some. The table includes more than 15,000 clones, 60% to 80% detected once. The source is a human donor in good health. The sample taken for sequencing was CD4+ T cells from PBMCs, cultured in vitro.

CDR3 sequence (DNA): TGTGCCAGCAGCCCCGGGACATTCGATTCACCCCTCCACTTT. Translated: CASSPGTFDSPLHF. The chain joins TRBV3-1 (or the pseudogene TRBV3-2) to TRBJ1-6, with D maybe TRBD1 (6 bases). V was cut by 4 bases and J by 8 bases, with 12 bases left in between. The CDR3 has 14 residues. The germline CDR1 and CDR2 sequences are LGHDT and YNNKEL (reference sequence).